This is a list of T cell receptor beta chains from one sample in a study of blood T cell repertoires in COVID-19. Sequencing used immunoSEQ multiplex PCR; TCRdb keeps in-frame clones, though not all of them. The repertoire holds 100,000 to 150,000 clones, with around 85% as singletons. Sequenced: peripheral blood. These receptors all come from a woman aged 45-59 years with acute or convalescent COVID-19. The CDR3 runs from the conserved cysteine through the conserved F or W. A D gene is named only where the DNA matches it firmly. Part of the rows lack a size; the others show once, few, many or a class for expanded clones.

D gene	clone size	V gene	J gene	CDR3 protein	CDR3 DNA
.	.	TRBV29-1	TRBJ2-1	CSPWTPPNEQFF	TGCAGCCCATGGACACCACCTAATGAGCAGTTCTTC
.	.	TRBV4-2	TRBJ1-1	CASSRVGQLNTEAFF	TGTGCCAGCAGCCGGGTAGGACAGTTGAACACTGAAGCTTTCTTT
TRBD1	.	TRBV5-6	TRBJ2-7	CASSLDTGEEYF	TGTGCCAGCAGCTTGGACACAGGGGAAGAGTACTTC
TRBD2	.	TRBV7-8	TRBJ2-3	CASSLTSGGRVDTQYF	TGTGCCAGCAGCCTCACTAGCGGGGGAAGAGTAGATACGCAGTATTTT
TRBD1	many	TRBV2	TRBJ1-1	CASQGERNTEAFF	TGTGCCAGCCAGGGGGAAAGGAACACTGAAGCTTTCTTT
TRBD2	.	TRBV12-5	TRBJ2-1	CASGSLGLAREQFF	TGTGCTAGTGGTTCGCTGGGACTAGCACGTGAGCAGTTCTTC
.	.	TRBV7-8	TRBJ1-3	CATLREGNTIYF	TGTGCCACCCTGAGGGAAGGAAACACCATATATTTT
TRBD1	.	TRBV6-5	TRBJ2-1	CASTFGTGVLNEQFF	TGTGCCAGCACCTTCGGGACAGGGGTACTAAATGAGCAGTTCTTC
TRBD1	.	TRBV2	TRBJ1-1	CASTGGTGGTEAFF	TGTGCCAGCACCGGAGGGACAGGGGGCACTGAAGCTTTCTTT
TRBD1	.	TRBV6-1	TRBJ1-6	CASSEVSTGGTYNSPLHF	TGTGCCAGCAGTGAGGTCTCGACAGGGGGGACCTATAATTCACCCCTCCACTTT
.	.	TRBV4-2	TRBJ2-1	CASSQGTSSDEQFF	TGTGCCAGCAGCCAAGGTACTAGCAGCGATGAGCAGTTCTTC
.	.	TRBV6-6	TRBJ1-4	CASSLKYAEKLFF	TGTGCCAGCAGCCTCAAGTACGCGGAAAAACTGTTTTTT
TRBD1	.	TRBV18	TRBJ1-2	CASSPIPGGEGYTF	TGTGCCAGCTCCCCCATTCCAGGGGGTGAAGGCTACACCTTC
TRBD2	.	TRBV5-1	TRBJ2-1	CASSSGLGAYNEQFF	TGCGCCAGCAGCTCGGGACTAGGAGCCTACAATGAGCAGTTCTTC
.	.	TRBV30	TRBJ1-6	CAWTRGTNSPLHF	TGTGCCTGGACCCGGGGGACCAATTCACCCCTCCACTTT
TRBD1	.	TRBV5-1	TRBJ2-7	CASSPKTGSSYEQYF	TGCGCCAGCAGCCCAAAGACAGGGAGTTCCTACGAGCAGTACTTC
TRBD1	few	TRBV27	TRBJ1-2	CASRPGQLIGNYGYTF	TGTGCCAGCAGGCCGGGACAGCTGATTGGAAACTATGGCTACACCTTC
TRBD1	once	TRBV18	TRBJ2-7	CASSPTPGTATYEQYF	TGTGCCAGCTCACCAACCCCCGGGACAGCTACCTACGAGCAGTACTTC
.	.	TRBV19	TRBJ1-1	CASYPRTGRENTEAFF	TGTGCCAGCTATCCCCGGACCGGACGGGAGAACACTGAAGCTTTCTTT
TRBD1	.	TRBV13	TRBJ1-2	CASSRQGLSGYTF	TGTGCCAGCAGCCGACAGGGTTTGAGTGGCTACACCTTC
.	.	TRBV19	TRBJ2-2	CASSTQGQISGELFF	TGTGCCAGTAGTACACAGGGCCAAATTAGCGGGGAGCTGTTTTTT
.	.	TRBV3-1/TRBV3-2	TRBJ2-2	CASSQVGAALNTGELFF	TGTGCCAGCAGCCAAGTTGGGGCCGCCCTGAACACCGGGGAGCTGTTTTTT
.	.	TRBV6-4	TRBJ2-1	CASSELGQGSYNEQFF	TGTGCCAGCAGTGAACTCGGGCAGGGCTCCTACAATGAGCAGTTCTTC
TRBD1	.	TRBV14	TRBJ2-7	CASRLTGGIGYEQYF	TGTGCCAGCAGGCTCACAGGGGGCATCGGCTACGAGCAGTACTTC
TRBD2	.	TRBV3-1/TRBV3-2	TRBJ2-1	CASSQDLGGINEQFF	TGTGCCAGCAGCCAAGATCTGGGGGGGATCAATGAGCAGTTCTTC
TRBD1	.	TRBV11-1	TRBJ1-1	CASSPDRGDPEAFF	TGTGCCAGCAGCCCGGACAGGGGCGATCCAGAAGCTTTCTTT
TRBD1	.	TRBV7-9	TRBJ1-2	CASSLAPLGGQVRNGYTF	TGTGCCAGCAGCTTAGCGCCGCTCGGCGGACAGGTCAGGAATGGCTACACCTTC
TRBD2	.	TRBV6-5	TRBJ2-2	CASTGAGENTGELFF	TGTGCCAGCACCGGAGCGGGAGAGAACACCGGGGAGCTGTTTTTT
.	.	TRBV11-2	TRBJ2-7	CASSSVRRAYEQYF	TGTGCCAGCAGCTCCGTCCGCAGGGCCTACGAGCAGTACTTC
.	.	TRBV19	TRBJ1-2	CASVSGWSYTF	TGTGCCAGTGTAAGCGGGTGGAGCTACACCTTC
TRBD1	.	TRBV6-4	TRBJ2-3	CASSLDRGADTQYF	TGTGCCAGCAGCCTTGACAGGGGTGCAGATACGCAGTATTTT
.	.	TRBV3-1/TRBV3-2	TRBJ1-2	CASSHYEGGYTF	TGTGCCAGCAGCCACTACGAGGGCGGCTACACCTTC
.	few	TRBV6-5	TRBJ1-5	CASSGQLNQPQHF	TGTGCCAGCAGCGGACAGCTCAATCAGCCCCAGCATTTT
.	.	TRBV29-1	TRBJ1-4	CSAYRNEKLFF	TGCAGCGCGTACAGAAATGAAAAACTGTTTTTT
TRBD1	once	TRBV29-1	TRBJ1-1	CSVPTGTGDDTEAFF	TGCAGCGTTCCTACCGGGACAGGGGATGACACTGAAGCTTTCTTT
TRBD1	.	TRBV18	TRBJ1-5	CASSRDRGQDEPQHF	TGTGCCAGCTCTCGTGACAGGGGGCAAGATGAGCCCCAGCATTTT
.	.	TRBV6-5	TRBJ1-4	CASSHNGGEKLFF	TGTGCCAGCAGCCATAATGGGGGGGAAAAACTGTTTTTT
.	once	TRBV10-1	TRBJ2-7	CANFDRSSYEQYF	TGCGCCAACTTTGACAGGAGTTCCTACGAGCAGTACTTC
TRBD2	.	TRBV27	TRBJ2-4	CASSYVAGGPGNIQYF	TGTGCCAGCAGTTATGTAGCGGGGGGGCCGGGGAACATTCAGTACTTC
TRBD1	.	TRBV9	TRBJ1-1	CASSVGLTGGYGEAFF	TGTGCCAGCAGCGTAGGGTTGACAGGGGGCTATGGTGAAGCTTTCTTT
.	.	TRBV2	TRBJ2-1	CASSAERERREQFF	TGTGCCAGCAGTGCAGAAAGGGAGCGGAGAGAGCAGTTCTTC
TRBD1	.	TRBV3-1/TRBV3-2	TRBJ1-3	CASSQVGTGGNTIYF	TGTGCCAGCAGCCAAGTTGGGACAGGTGGAAACACCATATATTTT
.	.	TRBV6-5	TRBJ2-7	CASSDRPEQYF	TGTGCCAGCAGCGACAGACCGGAGCAGTACTTC
TRBD1	.	TRBV4-2	TRBJ2-7	CASSQEPPGQGYEQYF	TGTGCCAGCAGCCAAGAGCCGCCCGGACAGGGGTACGAGCAGTACTTC
.	once	TRBV30	TRBJ2-1	CAWSGGNHEQFF	TGTGCCTGGAGTGGAGGTAATCATGAGCAGTTCTTC
.	few	TRBV27	TRBJ2-7	CASSLYRPEEYF	TGTGCCAGCAGTCTATACAGGCCCGAGGAGTACTTC
.	.	TRBV3-1/TRBV3-2	TRBJ2-1	CASQAEGADHNEQFF	TGTGCCTCCCAAGCGGAGGGGGCGGACCACAATGAGCAGTTCTTC
.	.	TRBV30	TRBJ1-1	CAWSVQGFEAFF	TGTGCCTGGAGTGTTCAGGGATTTGAAGCTTTCTTT
.	.	TRBV7-9	TRBJ1-1	CASTFGRAEAFF	TGTGCCAGCACCTTCGGGAGGGCTGAAGCTTTCTTT
TRBD1	.	TRBV5-1	TRBJ1-4	CASSPSTLGRGHNEKLFF	TGCGCCAGCAGCCCGTCTACACTTGGAAGGGGGCATAATGAAAAACTGTTTTTT
TRBD2	.	TRBV27	TRBJ2-2	CASSWTSPNTGELFF	TGTGCCAGCAGTTGGACTAGCCCGAACACCGGGGAGCTGTTTTTT
.	.	TRBV3-1/TRBV3-2	TRBJ1-6	CASSRNSNNSPLHF	TGTGCCAGCAGCCGCAACAGCAATAATTCACCCCTCCACTTT
.	.	TRBV25-1	TRBJ1-2	CASGGGAPGGYTF	TGTGCCAGCGGGGGAGGGGCTCCGGGTGGCTACACCTTC
.	.	TRBV6-5	TRBJ1-2	CASSYKGRAVTF	TGTGCCAGCAGTTACAAGGGCAGGGCGGTCACCTTC
TRBD2	.	TRBV6-4	TRBJ2-3	CASSPSGGRDTQYF	TGTGCCAGCAGTCCTAGCGGGGGGAGAGATACGCAGTATTTT
TRBD1	.	TRBV5-4	TRBJ1-3	CASSRQGVFSGNTIYF	TGTGCCAGCAGCCGACAGGGGGTATTCTCTGGAAACACCATATATTTT
.	few	TRBV27	TRBJ1-2	CASSLFSLSTGGVKGQYGYTF	TGTGCCAGCAGTTTATTCTCTCTATCGACCGGCGGGGTGAAGGGCCAATATGGCTACACCTTC
.	.	TRBV6-1	TRBJ1-1	CASSDDSKAEAFF	TGTGCCAGCAGTGATGACAGCAAAGCTGAAGCTTTCTTT
.	.	TRBV5-1	TRBJ2-7	CASSPDGQPSSYEQYF	TGCGCCAGCAGCCCGGACGGACAGCCGAGCTCCTACGAGCAGTACTTC